This TCR beta chain comes out of a study of OX40 agonist ivuxolimab in advanced cancers. Overall study context: Aged roughly 20 to 85 with a mean of about 60 years, they were around 79% male.

Per the germline V gene, CDR1 is SGHRS and CDR2 is YFSETQ. There are 19 residues in the CDR3. Trimming cost V 0 bases and J 1 base; bases outside gene matches: 6. Blood draws occurred at baseline, cycle 4 day 1, and cycle 7 day 1. Libraries were prepared by immunoSEQ multiplex PCR; TCRdb keeps only in-frame clonotypes and omits some of them. Of under 60,000 clones in the sample, approximately 90% are singletons; the top ten hold less than 60%. Notes on the study in general: Low normalized clonal expansion also occurred in some nonresponding patients. The specificity for antigen of the expanded peripheral T cells was not determined.

Concerning this clone itself: As yet, its antigen is unknown.

The source material was CD4+ or CD8+ T cells sorted from blood, sampled in a trial of the OX40 agonist ivuxolimab. The V gene is TRBV5-1, the J gene TRBJ2-1; 14 positions match TRBD2. The sequence was collected from an adult with an advanced solid tumor such as melanoma, head and neck, liver or kidney cancer. CDR3 region: CASSLGGTSGSISYNEQFF. CDR3 DNA: TGCGCCAGCAGCTTGGGGGGGACTAGCGGGAGTATATCCTACAATGAGCAGTTCTTC.